The clone carrying this T cell receptor (beta chain) appeared many times. TCR beta CDR3 region amplification was performed from RNA transcripts. During a first-round RT-PCR of the TCR CDR3, the HTBI primer set was used. MiXCR, run by TCRdb on the multiplex PCR reads, gives a single entry per CDR3 protein. The repertoire includes approximately 370,000 distinct CDR3 sequences, 17% of them detected once, and roughly a third sits in the top ten. Ahead of any ophthalmopathy symptoms, the blood sample was obtained at the first diagnosis of hyperthyroidism. CDR1 is SGHTS, CDR2 YDEGEE, per germline. The CDR3 length is 15 residues. The V and J ends lost 5 bases and 6 bases respectively, with 17 bases between them. The data stem from a study of T cells in Graves' hyperthyroidism and ophthalmopathy.

The material sequenced was blood. The chain is built from TRBV5-8 and TRBJ1-4; D possibly corresponds to TRBD1 (6 bases). The origin of this receptor is a woman between 25 and 40 years old with Graves' hyperthyroidism that later progressed to Graves' ophthalmopathy. The CDR3 region is CASRAKGTSHEKLFF. The CDR3 coding sequence is TGTGCCAGCAGGGCGAAGGGGACAAGCCATGAAAAACTGTTTTTT.